These T cell receptor beta chains were read from a single sample in a study of T-cell memory formation after mild COVID-19. TCRdb fed the 5' RACE reads into MiXCR, producing one record per CDR3 protein. The table lists some 210,000 distinct CDR3 sequences, 27% of them singletons. Sample: PBMCs or a T cell subset sorted from them (not recorded which). These receptors were taken from an adult woman who had mild COVID-19 (a few samples of this study predate the infection). Cell type and time point are not known. Both conserved end residues are part of each CDR3. D genes are given only for firm matches. Not all rows give a size; the values are once, few, many and, for expanded clones, a class.

D gene	V gene	J gene	clone size	CDR3 DNA	CDR3 protein
TRBD2	TRBV6-5	TRBJ2-3	NA	TGTGCCAGCAGTCTCGCGATGGCTAGCGGGAGAAGAGATACGCAGTATTTT	CASSLAMASGRRDTQYF
TRBD1	TRBV12-3/TRBV12-4	TRBJ2-3	NA	TGTGCCAGCAGTCTACAGGGGGCCACCGCTAGCACAGATACGCAGTATTTT	CASSLQGATASTDTQYF
NA	TRBV12-3/TRBV12-4	TRBJ2-4	NA	TGTGCCAGAGTGCCCGGACAGAACGTTGAAAACATTCAGTACTTC	CARVPGQNVENIQYF
NA	TRBV6-5	TRBJ2-4	NA	TGTGCCAGCAGTTTTCGAAATGACGGCGAAAACATTCAGTACTTC	CASSFRNDGENIQYF
NA	TRBV7-3	TRBJ2-3	NA	TGTGCCAGCAGCTTAGGTTGGAGCGGGACAACAGATACGCAGTATTTT	CASSLGWSGTTDTQYF
TRBD2	TRBV3-1	TRBJ2-1	NA	TGTGCCAGCAGCCAAGATTACGGACTAGTCCTCGTCAATGAGCAGTTCTTC	CASSQDYGLVLVNEQFF
NA	TRBV12-3/TRBV12-4	TRBJ1-2	few	TGTGCCAGCAGTTTAGCCCCCCCGAATTATGGCTACACCTTC	CASSLAPPNYGYTF
NA	TRBV7-8	TRBJ2-1	NA	TGTGCCAGCAGCTCGATGGACGAGCAGTTCTTC	CASSSMDEQFF
NA	TRBV20-1	TRBJ2-1	few	TGCAGTGCTAGAGATGGGAATGAGCAGTTCTTC	CSARDGNEQFF
NA	TRBV12-3/TRBV12-4	TRBJ2-3	few	TGTGCCAGCAGTTTCCCGGACAGCACAGATACGCAGTATTTT	CASSFPDSTDTQYF
NA	TRBV3-1	TRBJ2-1	few	TGTGCCAGCAGCCAAGCGGGAGTAGCCAATGAGCAGTTCTTC	CASSQAGVANEQFF
NA	TRBV7-9	TRBJ1-3	few	TGTGCCAGCAGCTCAACCGAGTCTGGAAACACCATATATTTT	CASSSTESGNTIYF
NA	TRBV3-1	TRBJ2-7	few	TGTGCCAGCAGCCATCGTGACGGTCCCTACGAGCAGTACTTC	CASSHRDGPYEQYF
NA	TRBV12-3/TRBV12-4	TRBJ2-5	NA	TGTGCCAGCAGTTTATCCGGTCGGGGGTTAGAGACCCAGTACTTC	CASSLSGRGLETQYF
TRBD1	TRBV7-8	TRBJ2-5	NA	TGTGCCAGCAGCGCCCGACAGGGCCTTGAGACCCAGTACTTC	CASSARQGLETQYF
TRBD2	TRBV7-2	TRBJ2-1	NA	TGTGCCAGCAGCTTAGGGCGGGAGAGTAGTGAGCAGTTCTTC	CASSLGRESSEQFF
NA	TRBV7-9	TRBJ1-1	NA	TGTGCCAGCAGCTTAGTCGCGGGCACAATGAACACTGAAGCTTTCTTT	CASSLVAGTMNTEAFF
NA	TRBV7-2	TRBJ2-1	once	TGTGCCAGCAGCTTTTATGGGGACGGGGAGTTCTTC	CASSFYGDGEFF
TRBD1	TRBV4-2	TRBJ1-2	few	TGTGCCAGCAGCCAAGAGCGCGGACGACAGGGGAGGCAGGGCTACACCTTC	CASSQERGRQGRQGYTF
NA	TRBV7-9	TRBJ2-7	many	TGTGCCAGCAGCTTAACCTACGAGCAGTACTTC	CASSLTYEQYF
NA	TRBV5-1	TRBJ2-1	many	TGCGCCAGCAGCTTGACAAGCAATGAGCAGTTCTTC	CASSLTSNEQFF